This entry describes one T cell receptor beta chain. These data originate in a study of blood T cell repertoires in COVID-19. Turning to the study itself: Sites across the United States, Italy and Spain contributed samples from acute and convalescent COVID-19. PBMCs, B-cell-depleted T cells, or T cells were the source of the cDNA or gDNA that made up the material.

Study processing details: Nucleated cell counts were estimated from reference gene primer amplification. Sequenced by immunoSEQ multiplex PCR; TCRdb stores in-frame clones only, minus some. V and J calls and clone size are given by that table; D and trimming were obtained from the DNA. The sample consists of approximately 220,000 clones, less than 90% of them appearing once. After removal of 7 bases from V and 7 bases from J, the junction contained 10 bases not matched to a gene. The CDR3 contains 14 residues. Germline values: CDR1 LNHDA, CDR2 SQIVND (reference sequence). This chain uses TRBV19 with TRBJ2-1, with 7 bases lining up with TRBD2. The source of this sequence is a man between 40 and 49 years old with acute or convalescent COVID-19. Sequencing used peripheral blood. The CDR3 sequence: CASTYAFGGNEQFF. The CDR3 nucleotides are TGTGCCAGTACCTATGCTTTCGGGGGGAATGAGCAGTTCTTC.